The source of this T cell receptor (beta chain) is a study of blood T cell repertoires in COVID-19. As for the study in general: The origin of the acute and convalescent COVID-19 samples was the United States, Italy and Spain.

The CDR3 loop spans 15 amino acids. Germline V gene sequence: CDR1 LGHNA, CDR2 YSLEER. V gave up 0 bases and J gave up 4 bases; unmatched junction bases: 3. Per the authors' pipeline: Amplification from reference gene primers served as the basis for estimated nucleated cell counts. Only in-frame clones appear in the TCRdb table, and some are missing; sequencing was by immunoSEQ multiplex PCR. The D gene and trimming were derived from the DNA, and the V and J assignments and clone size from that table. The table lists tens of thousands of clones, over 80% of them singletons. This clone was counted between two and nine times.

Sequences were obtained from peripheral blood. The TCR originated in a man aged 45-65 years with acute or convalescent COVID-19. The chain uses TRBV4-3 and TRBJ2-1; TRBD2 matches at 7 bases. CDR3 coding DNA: TGCGCCAGCAGCCAAGAGCTAGCGGTTTACAATGAGCAGTTCTTC. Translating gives CASSQELAVYNEQFF.